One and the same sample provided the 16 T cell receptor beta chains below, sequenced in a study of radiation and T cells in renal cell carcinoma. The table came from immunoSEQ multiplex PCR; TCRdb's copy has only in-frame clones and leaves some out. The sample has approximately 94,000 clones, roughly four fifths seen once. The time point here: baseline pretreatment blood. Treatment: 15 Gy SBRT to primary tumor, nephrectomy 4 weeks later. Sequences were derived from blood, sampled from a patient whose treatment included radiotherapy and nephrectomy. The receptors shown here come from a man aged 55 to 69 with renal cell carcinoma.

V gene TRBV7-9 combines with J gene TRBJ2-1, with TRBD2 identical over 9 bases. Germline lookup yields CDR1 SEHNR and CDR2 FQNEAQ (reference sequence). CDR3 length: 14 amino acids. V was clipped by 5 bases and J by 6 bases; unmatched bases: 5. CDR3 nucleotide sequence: TGTGCCAGCAGCCCCCGACTAGCGGCCAATGAGCAGTTCTTC. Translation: CASSPRLAANEQFF.

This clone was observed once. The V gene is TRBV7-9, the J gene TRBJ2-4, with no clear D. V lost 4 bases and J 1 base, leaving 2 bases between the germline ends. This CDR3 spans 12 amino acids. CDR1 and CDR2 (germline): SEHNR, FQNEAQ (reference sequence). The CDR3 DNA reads TGTGCCAGCAGCTGGGCCAAAAACATTCAGTACTTC. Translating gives CASSWAKNIQYF.

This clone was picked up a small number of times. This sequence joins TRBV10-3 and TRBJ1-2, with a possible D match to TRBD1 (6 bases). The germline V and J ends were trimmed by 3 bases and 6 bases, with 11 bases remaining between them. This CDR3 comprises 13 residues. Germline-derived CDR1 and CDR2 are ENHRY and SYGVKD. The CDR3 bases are TGTGCCATCAGTGAAGAACAGGGCCATGGCTACACCTTC. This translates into CAISEEQGHGYTF.

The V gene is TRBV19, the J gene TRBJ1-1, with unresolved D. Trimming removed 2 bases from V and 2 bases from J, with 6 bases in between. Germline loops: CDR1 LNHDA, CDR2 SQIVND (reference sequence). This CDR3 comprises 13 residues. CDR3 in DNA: TGTGCCAGTAGTATAACAGACAACACTGAAGCTTTCTTT. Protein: CASSITDNTEAFF.

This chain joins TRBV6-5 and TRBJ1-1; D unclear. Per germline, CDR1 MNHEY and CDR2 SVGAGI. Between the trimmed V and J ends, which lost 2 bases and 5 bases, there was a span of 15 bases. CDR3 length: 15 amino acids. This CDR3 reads CASSYQRLLGTEAFF. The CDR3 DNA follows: TGTGCCAGCAGTTACCAGCGCCTACTGGGGACTGAAGCTTTCTTT.

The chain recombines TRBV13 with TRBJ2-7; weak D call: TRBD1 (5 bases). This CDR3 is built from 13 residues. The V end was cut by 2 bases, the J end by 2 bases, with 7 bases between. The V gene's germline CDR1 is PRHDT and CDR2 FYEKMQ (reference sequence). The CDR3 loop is CASSLLGAYEQYF. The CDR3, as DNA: TGTGCCAGCAGCTTACTAGGGGCCTACGAGCAGTACTTC.

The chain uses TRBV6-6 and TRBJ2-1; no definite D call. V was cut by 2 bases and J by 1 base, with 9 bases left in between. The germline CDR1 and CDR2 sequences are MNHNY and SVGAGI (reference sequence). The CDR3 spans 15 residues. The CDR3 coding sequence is TGTGCCAGCAGTTACCAGGACCCTTCCTACAATGAGCAGTTCTTC. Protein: CASSYQDPSYNEQFF.

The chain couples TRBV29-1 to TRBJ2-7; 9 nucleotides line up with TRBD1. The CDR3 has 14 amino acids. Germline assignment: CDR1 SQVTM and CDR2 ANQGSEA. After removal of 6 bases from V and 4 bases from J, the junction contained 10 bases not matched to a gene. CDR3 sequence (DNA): TGCAGCGTCCTCGGGACAGGGTGGGTTTACGAGCAGTACTTC. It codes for CSVLGTGWVYEQYF.

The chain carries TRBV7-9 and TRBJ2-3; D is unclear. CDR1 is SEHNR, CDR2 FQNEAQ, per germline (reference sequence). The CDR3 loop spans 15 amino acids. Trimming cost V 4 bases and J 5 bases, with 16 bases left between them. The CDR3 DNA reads TGTGCCAGCAGCTCCAGCGAAAGGTACGGAGATACGCAGTATTTT. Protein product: CASSSSERYGDTQYF.

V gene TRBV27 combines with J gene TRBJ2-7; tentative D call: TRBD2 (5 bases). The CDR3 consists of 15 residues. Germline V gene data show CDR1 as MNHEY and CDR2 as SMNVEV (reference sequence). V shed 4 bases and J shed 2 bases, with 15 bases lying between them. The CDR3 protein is CASSSAAKGTYEQYF. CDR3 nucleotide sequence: TGTGCCAGCAGTTCAGCGGCGAAGGGTACCTACGAGCAGTACTTC.

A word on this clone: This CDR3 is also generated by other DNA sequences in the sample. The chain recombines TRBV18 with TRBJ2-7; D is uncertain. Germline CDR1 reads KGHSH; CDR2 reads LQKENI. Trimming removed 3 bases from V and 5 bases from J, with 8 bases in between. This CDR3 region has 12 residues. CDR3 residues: CASSPSSNEQYF. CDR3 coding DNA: TGTGCCAGCTCACCGAGTAGCAACGAGCAGTACTTC. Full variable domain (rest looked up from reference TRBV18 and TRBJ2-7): NAGVMQNPRHLVRRRGQEARLRCSPMKGHSHVYWYRQLPEEGLKFMVYLQKENIIDESGMPKERFSAEFPKEGPSILRIQQVVRGDSAAYFCASSPSSNEQYFGPGTRLTVT.

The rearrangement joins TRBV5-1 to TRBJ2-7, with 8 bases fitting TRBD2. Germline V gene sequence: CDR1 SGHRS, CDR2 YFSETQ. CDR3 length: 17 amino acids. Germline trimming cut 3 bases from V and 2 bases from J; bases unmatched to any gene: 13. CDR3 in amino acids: CASSWTSTSVETYEQYF. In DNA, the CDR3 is TGCGCCAGCAGCTGGACCTCGACTAGCGTGGAAACCTACGAGCAGTACTTC.

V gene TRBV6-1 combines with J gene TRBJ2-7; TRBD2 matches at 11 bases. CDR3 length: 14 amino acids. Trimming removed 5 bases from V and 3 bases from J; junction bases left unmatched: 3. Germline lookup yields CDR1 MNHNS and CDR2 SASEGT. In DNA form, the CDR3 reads TGTGCCAGCAGTCTAGCGGGAGGATTCTACGAGCAGTACTTC. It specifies CASSLAGGFYEQYF.

The CDR3 is CASSSPGLVYEQYF. The CDR3 DNA reads TGTGCCAGTAGTAGCCCTGGACTAGTCTACGAGCAGTACTTC. This chain uses TRBV19 with TRBJ2-5; 7 positions match TRBD2. The J call may be mistaken, given a closer DNA end match to TRBJ2-7. The germline V gene encodes CDR1 LNHDA and CDR2 SQIVND (reference sequence). The CDR3 runs to 14 residues.

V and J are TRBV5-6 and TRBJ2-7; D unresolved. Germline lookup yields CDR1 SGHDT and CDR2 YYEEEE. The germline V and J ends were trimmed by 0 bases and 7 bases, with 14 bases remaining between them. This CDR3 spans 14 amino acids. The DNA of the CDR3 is TGTGCCAGCAGCTTGGTTAATGGGCGAGGTGAGCAGTACTTC. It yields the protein CASSLVNGRGEQYF.

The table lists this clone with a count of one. The CDR3 spells CSIHRTSGPFRRDYEQYF. CDR3 in DNA: TGCAGCATACACCGGACTAGCGGGCCTTTCAGACGGGACTACGAGCAGTACTTC. This rearrangement joins TRBV29-1 to TRBJ2-7; 11 bases are a match to TRBD2. Germline CDR1 SQVTM, CDR2 ANQGSEA. This CDR3 region has 18 residues. Trimming at V came to 8 bases and at J to 3 bases, leaving 21 bases not matched to a gene.